Sequencing of this TCR beta chain was carried out in a study of shared clonotypes between healthy human individuals. Findings of the study overall: Some naive CD4 clonotypes, around 5%, turned up in common across several donors.

Trimming cost V 1 base and J 1 base, with 9 bases left between them. Germline CDR1 is PRHDT and CDR2 is FYEKMQ (reference sequence). The CDR3 is 15 residues long. A note on this clone: The antigen remains unidentified. Within the sample, other DNA sequences also encode this same CDR3.

The naive CD8 population came from CD45RO-negative cells selected for CCR7, without terminally differentiated effector memory CD45RA+ cells. An assay was performed, and its level was deep. The assay was immunoSEQ multiplex PCR, and TCRdb's table has in-frame clones only and misses some. Among more than 2 million clones listed, approximately 95% were seen once. The chain couples TRBV13 to TRBJ2-3; D is unresolved. The clonotype originates from a man between 18 and 29 years old in good health. The sequenced sample was naive CD8+ T cells sorted from blood. CDR3 amino acids: CASSLEGGRTDTQYF. CDR3 coding DNA: TGTGCCAGCAGCTTAGAGGGCGGCCGCACAGATACGCAGTATTTT.